These T cell receptor beta chains were read from a single sample in a study of cytomegalovirus exposure and HLA in healthy donors. The assay was immunoSEQ multiplex PCR, and TCRdb's table has in-frame clones only and misses some. The table lists roughly 130,000 clones, over 60% of them singletons, with approximately 2.9% in the top ten. The source material was PBMCs. These receptors were collected from a human donor in good health. Both conserved end residues are part of each CDR3. The D gene is left open where the match is weak. The size of a clone is reported for some rows only, either as once, few or many, or as a class for expanded clones.

abundance: -; d_gene: TRBD2; j_gene: TRBJ2-1; v_gene: TRBV25-1; CDR3aa: CASSGRLAGEQFF; CDR3nt: TGTGCCAGCAGTGGGAGACTAGCGGGTGAGCAGTTCTTC
abundance: -; d_gene: -; j_gene: TRBJ2-1; v_gene: TRBV19; CDR3aa: CASSMDLAGNEQFF; CDR3nt: TGTGCCAGTAGTATGGACTTGGCCGGTAATGAGCAGTTCTTC
abundance: -; d_gene: -; j_gene: TRBJ1-5; v_gene: TRBV14; CDR3aa: CASSQGIDRYNQPQHF; CDR3nt: TGTGCCAGCAGCCAAGGAATAGACAGGTACAATCAGCCCCAGCATTTT
abundance: -; d_gene: -; j_gene: TRBJ1-1; v_gene: TRBV7-2; CDR3aa: CASSAWSAGASTEAFF; CDR3nt: TGTGCCAGCAGCGCATGGTCAGCAGGGGCGAGCACTGAAGCTTTCTTT
abundance: -; d_gene: TRBD1; j_gene: TRBJ2-7; v_gene: TRBV28; CDR3aa: CASRPTGISSYEQYF; CDR3nt: TGTGCCAGCAGACCGACAGGGATTAGCTCCTACGAGCAGTACTTC
abundance: once; d_gene: -; j_gene: TRBJ2-5; v_gene: TRBV5-5; CDR3aa: CASSLAEQGFGETQYF; CDR3nt: TGTGCCAGCAGCTTAGCCGAACAGGGCTTTGGGGAGACCCAGTACTTC
abundance: once; d_gene: TRBD2; j_gene: TRBJ2-5; v_gene: TRBV15; CDR3aa: CATSREASGGAETQYF; CDR3nt: TGTGCCACCAGCAGAGAAGCAAGCGGGGGGGCGGAGACCCAGTACTTC
abundance: few; d_gene: -; j_gene: TRBJ1-1; v_gene: TRBV10-1; CDR3aa: CASDTPGHRNTEAFF; CDR3nt: TGCGCCAGCGACACACCGGGACACAGGAACACTGAAGCTTTCTTT
abundance: -; d_gene: TRBD1; j_gene: TRBJ1-1; v_gene: TRBV6-6; CDR3aa: CASRYMGQGGGEAFF; CDR3nt: TGTGCCAGCAGGTACATGGGACAGGGCGGCGGTGAAGCTTTCTTT
abundance: -; d_gene: -; j_gene: TRBJ2-3; v_gene: TRBV5-1; CDR3aa: CASSNRITDTQYF; CDR3nt: TGCGCCAGCTCTAACAGGATCACAGATACGCAGTATTTT
abundance: -; d_gene: -; j_gene: TRBJ2-5; v_gene: TRBV5-1; CDR3aa: CASSFGARKETQYF; CDR3nt: TGCGCCAGCAGCTTTGGCGCTAGGAAAGAGACCCAGTACTTC
abundance: -; d_gene: TRBD2; j_gene: TRBJ2-7; v_gene: TRBV7-2; CDR3aa: CASSLAAGGRYEQYF; CDR3nt: TGTGCCAGCAGCTTAGCGGCGGGGGGCCGCTACGAGCAGTACTTC
abundance: -; d_gene: TRBD1; j_gene: TRBJ1-2; v_gene: TRBV7-6; CDR3aa: CASSSKAGTAYYGYTF; CDR3nt: TGTGCCAGCAGCTCCAAAGCTGGGACAGCTTATTATGGCTACACCTTC
abundance: -; d_gene: TRBD2; j_gene: TRBJ2-4; v_gene: TRBV9; CDR3aa: CASSVDTSGGIKNIQYF; CDR3nt: TGTGCCAGCAGCGTAGATACTAGCGGGGGCATCAAAAACATTCAGTACTTC
abundance: -; d_gene: -; j_gene: TRBJ2-6; v_gene: TRBV5-4; CDR3aa: CASSLVGGLGANVLTF; CDR3nt: TGTGCCAGCAGCTTGGTGGGGGGGCTTGGGGCCAACGTCCTGACTTTC
abundance: few; d_gene: -; j_gene: TRBJ2-7; v_gene: TRBV5-8; CDR3aa: CASSLVLVIGEQYF; CDR3nt: TGTGCCAGCAGCTTGGTCCTAGTTATCGGCGAGCAGTACTTC
abundance: -; d_gene: TRBD2; j_gene: TRBJ2-3; v_gene: TRBV9; CDR3aa: CASSAGLVDTQYF; CDR3nt: TGTGCCAGCAGCGCCGGACTAGTTGATACGCAGTATTTT
abundance: -; d_gene: -; j_gene: TRBJ2-6; v_gene: TRBV7-2; CDR3aa: CASSLAGSAGANVLTF; CDR3nt: TGTGCCAGCAGCTTAGCAGGGAGCGCTGGGGCCAACGTCCTGACTTTC
abundance: few; d_gene: TRBD2; j_gene: TRBJ2-7; v_gene: TRBV5-1; CDR3aa: CASSLGTSGGARDEQYF; CDR3nt: TGCGCCAGCAGCTTGGGAACTAGCGGGGGGGCGCGTGACGAGCAGTACTTC
abundance: -; d_gene: -; j_gene: TRBJ1-5; v_gene: TRBV28; CDR3aa: CASRFAGNQPQHF; CDR3nt: TGTGCCAGCAGATTCGCAGGAAATCAGCCCCAGCATTTT
abundance: -; d_gene: -; j_gene: TRBJ2-7; v_gene: TRBV28; CDR3aa: CASSLGQGGPYEQYF; CDR3nt: TGTGCCAGCAGTTTAGGGCAGGGCGGCCCATACGAGCAGTACTTC
abundance: -; d_gene: TRBD2; j_gene: TRBJ2-7; v_gene: TRBV7-2; CDR3aa: CASSLYPHGGANEQYF; CDR3nt: TGTGCCAGCAGCTTATACCCTCACGGGGGGGCAAACGAGCAGTACTTC
abundance: -; d_gene: -; j_gene: TRBJ2-5; v_gene: TRBV5-6; CDR3aa: CASSPVNAGATQYF; CDR3nt: TGTGCCAGCAGCCCCGTTAATGCAGGGGCGACCCAGTACTTC
abundance: -; d_gene: -; j_gene: TRBJ2-6; v_gene: TRBV2; CDR3aa: CASSAGSGANVLTF; CDR3nt: TGTGCCAGCAGCGCTGGGAGTGGGGCCAACGTCCTGACTTTC
abundance: -; d_gene: -; j_gene: TRBJ1-5; v_gene: TRBV30; CDR3aa: CAWAETFNQPQHF; CDR3nt: TGTGCCTGGGCTGAAACTTTCAATCAGCCCCAGCATTTT
abundance: -; d_gene: -; j_gene: TRBJ2-1; v_gene: TRBV9; CDR3aa: CASSVDLSYNEQFF; CDR3nt: TGTGCCAGCAGCGTAGATCTATCCTACAATGAGCAGTTCTTC
abundance: -; d_gene: -; j_gene: TRBJ1-4; v_gene: TRBV7-9; CDR3aa: CSSSLAQGRGNEKLFF; CDR3nt: TGTTCCAGCAGCTTAGCGCAAGGCCGGGGTAATGAAAAACTGTTTTTT
abundance: -; d_gene: TRBD1; j_gene: TRBJ2-1; v_gene: TRBV7-2; CDR3aa: CASSPPLGRGLIYNEQFF; CDR3nt: TGTGCCAGCAGCCCCCCCCTAGGTAGGGGGCTCATCTACAATGAGCAGTTCTTC
abundance: -; d_gene: TRBD2; j_gene: TRBJ2-5; v_gene: TRBV27; CDR3aa: CASSPPGGRETQYF; CDR3nt: TGTGCCAGCAGCCCCCCGGGGGGTCGGGAGACCCAGTACTTC
abundance: -; d_gene: TRBD1; j_gene: TRBJ1-2; v_gene: TRBV9; CDR3aa: CASSGSKGQGSDGYTF; CDR3nt: TGTGCCAGCAGCGGGTCCAAGGGACAGGGTTCGGATGGCTACACCTTC
abundance: -; d_gene: TRBD1; j_gene: TRBJ2-5; v_gene: TRBV29-1; CDR3aa: CSVEDRSLGGQQKETQYF; CDR3nt: TGCAGCGTTGAAGACCGGTCTTTAGGGGGACAGCAAAAAGAGACCCAGTACTTC
abundance: -; d_gene: -; j_gene: TRBJ1-5; v_gene: TRBV2; CDR3aa: CASSPRGRDSNQPQHF; CDR3nt: TGTGCCAGCAGCCCGCGGGGGAGAGATAGCAATCAGCCCCAGCATTTT
abundance: -; d_gene: -; j_gene: TRBJ2-2; v_gene: TRBV5-1; CDR3aa: CASSLGHVNRDTSNTGELFF; CDR3nt: TGCGCCAGCAGCTTGGGCCACGTAAACCGGGACACCTCGAACACCGGGGAGCTGTTTTTT
abundance: -; d_gene: -; j_gene: TRBJ2-1; v_gene: TRBV7-3; CDR3aa: CASSNSGAGEQFF; CDR3nt: TGTGCCAGCAGCAACTCTGGGGCTGGTGAGCAGTTCTTC
abundance: -; d_gene: -; j_gene: TRBJ1-2; v_gene: TRBV23-1; CDR3aa: CASSRDPGGYTF; CDR3nt: TGCGCCAGCAGTCGAGACCCGGGAGGCTACACCTTC